This entry describes one TCR beta chain. The source of the sample is a study of blood T cell repertoires in COVID-19. About the study: T cells, B-cell-depleted T cells, or PBMCs provided the cDNA or gDNA that served as material.

The CDR3 extends over 17 amino acids. The germline V gene has CDR1 SEHNR and CDR2 FQNEAQ (reference sequence). The ends lost 5 bases at V and 4 bases at J; junction bases unmatched: 8. Categorization into cohorts depended on clinical history that participants reported. Participants in the exposed group had met a COVID-19 case in the 2 weeks before joining the study. In the original processing: The authors estimated nucleated cell counts from reference gene primer amplification. Generated by immunoSEQ multiplex PCR, the TCRdb table keeps only in-frame clones and is missing some. V and J calls and clone size are those listed in that table; D and trimming were worked out from the DNA. The table includes 270,000 or so clones, roughly 81% detected once.

The sequence was obtained from a woman aged 45-65 years who had been exposed to COVID-19. V gene TRBV7-9 combines with J gene TRBJ2-3, with 14 bases lining up with TRBD2. The sample was PBMCs or T cells enriched from blood (not recorded which). For the CDR3, the DNA is TGTGCCAGCAGCCTTTCGACTAGCGGGGGGGCCCCAGATACGCAGTATTTT. Encoded protein: CASSLSTSGGAPDTQYF.